A single sample is the source of the 8 T cell receptor beta chains below, sequenced in a study of cytomegalovirus exposure and HLA in healthy donors (dated by TCRdb to about 2017). Libraries were constructed by the immunoSEQ multiplex PCR assay. The multiplex PCR relied on a mix of 60 forward primers for TCR Vbeta segments and 13 reverse primers for TCR Jbeta segments. In TCRdb, the immuneACCESS table is reduced to in-frame sequences with V and J assigned. These tables do not hold every clone; where another copy was compared, an unresolved V gene accounts for under half, and the others remain unexplained. For this sample there are roughly 100,000 clones; over 55% appear just once. The ten largest clonotypes hold less than 3.5% of the sample. The sequencing sample was made of PBMCs. The receptors were gathered from a female donor in good health and CMV-seronegative.

The table lists this clone with a few counts. V and J are TRBV28 and TRBJ1-5; TRBD1 matches 9 bases. V shed 4 bases, J shed 8 bases, and the junction held 6 bases outside the gene matches. The CDR3 has 14 amino acids. Per the germline V gene, CDR1 is MDHEN and CDR2 is SYDVKM. In DNA form, the CDR3 reads TGTGCCAGCAGTTCCACAGGGGGCGTAAAGCCCCAGCATTTT. Its protein product is CASSSTGGVKPQHF.

The chain joins TRBV5-1 to TRBJ2-7; 8 bases line up with TRBD2. From germline, CDR1 is SGHRS and CDR2 YFSETQ. J lost 1 base, V lost 0 bases, and 9 bases had no gene match. The CDR3 loop spans 17 amino acids. The CDR3 bases are TGCGCCAGCAGCTTGGCCTATAGCGGGATAGTGTCCTACGAGCAGTACTTC. Translated: CASSLAYSGIVSYEQYF.

V gene TRBV7-8 combines with J gene TRBJ1-5, with D tentatively TRBD1 (5 bases). Germline CDR1 and CDR2: SGHVS and FQNEAQ. The CDR3 loop spans 17 amino acids. V was cut by 5 bases and J by 2 bases, with 19 bases left in between. DNA of the CDR3: TGTGCCAGCAGCCCCTCAATCAGGGCGGGGGGCAATCAGCCCCAGCATTTT. Protein: CASSPSIRAGGNQPQHF.

DNA of the CDR3: TGTGCCAGCAGCTTTAGCGGGAGCTCCTACAATGAGCAGTTCTTC. Protein sequence: CASSFSGSSYNEQFF. J is TRBJ2-1 and V is TRBV5-4; 9 bases are shared with TRBD2. Germline CDR1 is SGHNT and CDR2 is YYREEE (reference sequence). The CDR3 length is 15 residues. After removal of 2 bases from V and 0 bases from J, the junction contained 0 bases not matched to a gene.

The chain couples TRBV18 to TRBJ2-2, with 13 bases matching TRBD2. This CDR3 is 16 amino acids long. V was pared by 0 bases and J by 12 bases, with 7 bases of the junction left unmatched. Germline CDR1 KGHSH, CDR2 LQKENI. The CDR3 spells CASSPPGTSGIFKLFF. DNA for the CDR3: TGTGCCAGCTCACCACCCGGGACTAGCGGGATATTTAAGCTGTTTTTT.

This chain connects TRBV19 to TRBJ1-3; a possible D gene is TRBD1 (5 bases). CDR1 is LNHDA and CDR2 is SQIVND in the germline V gene (reference sequence). V was cut by 6 bases and J by 0 bases, with 15 bases left in between. The length of the CDR3 is 16 residues. CDR3 DNA: TGTGCCAGTAGCCCTGGACATTTTTCCTCTGGAAACACCATATATTTT. Translated, it gives CASSPGHFSSGNTIYF.

This chain uses TRBV18 with TRBJ1-2; D call uncertain. Germline loops: CDR1 KGHSH, CDR2 LQKENI. V was trimmed by 3 bases and J by 0 bases, leaving 5 bases between them. CDR3 length: 13 amino acids. In nucleotides, the CDR3 is TGTGCCAGCTCACCGACAACTAACTATGGCTACACCTTC. It encodes CASSPTTNYGYTF.

The CDR3: CASSSTGNTEAFF. CDR3 nucleotide sequence: TGTGCCAGCAGTTCTACAGGGAACACTGAAGCTTTCTTT. This chain links TRBV28 with TRBJ1-1; tentative D call: TRBD1 (5 bases). Germline V CDR1 and CDR2: MDHEN, SYDVKM. V lost 4 bases, J lost 1 base, and 7 bases lay in between. CDR3 length: 13 amino acids.